This T cell receptor (beta chain) is from a study of shared clonotypes between healthy human individuals. V lost 3 bases to trimming and J lost 3 bases, with 15 bases between them. CDR1 is SGHRS and CDR2 is YFSETQ in the germline V gene. The CDR3 is 15 residues long. Without sorting, samples used about 90 million PBMCs for genomic DNA. Template amounts of around 300 ng DNA, approximately 30,000 T cell genomes, were employed in unsorted PBMC replicate PCRs. TCRdb's copy holds only in-frame clones and misses some; the assay was immunoSEQ multiplex PCR. The sample shows about half a million clones, around three quarters of them seen only once. Study-level points and caveats: Blood was the only sampled material, and tissue repertoires likely differ.

Comments on this clone: As yet, its antigen is unknown.

This clonotype was obtained from a woman aged 40 to 50 in good health. Some clones in this sample may be carry-over from other donors' samples. The chain is built from TRBV5-1 and TRBJ2-5, with a tentative D call TRBD1 (6 bases). Sequencing was carried out using PBMCs. DNA for the CDR3: TGCGCCAGCAGCTCAGGGGCCGGGGCGGAAGAGACCCAGTACTTC. Translating gives CASSSGAGAEETQYF.